This record covers a single T cell receptor (beta chain). The sample comes from a study of blood T cell repertoires in COVID-19. The wider study: Researchers got acute and convalescent COVID-19 samples from the United States, Italy and Spain.

Recovered Cohort 3 donors showed two negative PCRs, clearance, or symptom resolution. Per the original methods: Reference gene primer amplification gave nucleated cell count estimates. Generated by immunoSEQ multiplex PCR, the TCRdb table keeps only in-frame clones and is missing some. The D gene and trimming were derived from the DNA, and the V and J assignments and clone size from that table. The sample shows roughly 180,000 clones, less than 90% of them seen only once. Trimming left V 1 base short and J 7 bases short, with 7 bases between. Germline V gene data show CDR1 as SGHTA and CDR2 as FQGNSA. CDR3 length: 12 residues.

The receptor's source is a woman aged 45-60 years who had recovered from COVID-19. What was sequenced was PBMCs or T cells enriched from blood (not recorded which). V and J are TRBV7-2 and TRBJ1-1; D unresolved. The CDR3 DNA reads as TGTGCCAGCAGCTTAGGTACAGTTGAAGCTTTCTTT. It specifies CASSLGTVEAFF.